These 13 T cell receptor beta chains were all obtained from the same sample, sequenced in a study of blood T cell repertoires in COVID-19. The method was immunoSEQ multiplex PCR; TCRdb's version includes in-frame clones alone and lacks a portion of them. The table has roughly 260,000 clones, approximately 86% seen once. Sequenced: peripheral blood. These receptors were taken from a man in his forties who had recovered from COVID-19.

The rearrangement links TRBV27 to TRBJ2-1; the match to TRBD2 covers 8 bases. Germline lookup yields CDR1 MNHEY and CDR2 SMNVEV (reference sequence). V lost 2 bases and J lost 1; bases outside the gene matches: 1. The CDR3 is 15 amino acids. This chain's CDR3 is CASSLTGGSYNEQFF. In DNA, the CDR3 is TGTGCCAGCAGTTTAACGGGAGGGTCCTACAATGAGCAGTTCTTC.

The CDR3 sequence is CASSISRVGQPQHF. The CDR3 DNA is TGTGCCAGCAGCATTTCCAGGGTCGGTCAGCCCCAGCATTTT. The chain carries TRBV7-8 and TRBJ1-5, with D tentatively TRBD1 (5 bases). This CDR3 comprises 14 residues. Germline V gene data show CDR1 as SGHVS and CDR2 as FQNEAQ. V was cut by 5 bases and J by 6 bases, with 14 bases left in between.

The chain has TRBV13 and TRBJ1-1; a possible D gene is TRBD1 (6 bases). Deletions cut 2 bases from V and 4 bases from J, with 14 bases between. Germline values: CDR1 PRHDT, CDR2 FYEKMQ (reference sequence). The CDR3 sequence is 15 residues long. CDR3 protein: CASSLNQGRGTEAFF. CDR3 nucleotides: TGTGCCAGCAGCTTAAATCAGGGGAGAGGCACTGAAGCTTTCTTT.

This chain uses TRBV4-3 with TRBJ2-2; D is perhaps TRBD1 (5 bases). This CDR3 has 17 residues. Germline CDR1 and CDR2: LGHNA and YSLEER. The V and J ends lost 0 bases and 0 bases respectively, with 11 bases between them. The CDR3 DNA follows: TGCGCCAGCAGCCAAGATCATGGGGCAGCGAACACCGGGGAGCTGTTTTTT. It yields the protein CASSQDHGAANTGELFF.

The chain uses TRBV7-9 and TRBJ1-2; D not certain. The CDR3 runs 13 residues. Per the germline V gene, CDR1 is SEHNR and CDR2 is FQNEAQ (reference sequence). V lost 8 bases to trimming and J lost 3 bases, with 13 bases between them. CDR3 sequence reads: CASSSGPHYGYTF. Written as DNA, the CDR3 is TGTGCCAGCTCCAGCGGTCCCCACTATGGCTACACCTTC. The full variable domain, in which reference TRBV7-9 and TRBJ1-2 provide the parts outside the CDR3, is DTGVSQNPRHKITKRGQNVTFRCDPISEHNRLYWYRQTLGQGPEFLTYFQNEAQLEKSRLLSDRFSAERPKGSFSTLEIQRTEQGDSAMYLCASSSGPHYGYTFGSGTRLTVV.

As DNA, the CDR3 is TGTGCCAGTAGTTTCGGACTAGCGGGCACCCAAAGCTCCTACAATGAGCAGTTCTTC. This encodes CASSFGLAGTQSSYNEQFF. The chain links TRBV19 to TRBJ2-1, with 11 nucleotides matching TRBD2. CDR1 and CDR2 (germline): LNHDA, SQIVND (reference sequence). V lost 5 bases and J lost 0; bases outside the gene matches: 12. The CDR3 is made up of 19 amino acids.

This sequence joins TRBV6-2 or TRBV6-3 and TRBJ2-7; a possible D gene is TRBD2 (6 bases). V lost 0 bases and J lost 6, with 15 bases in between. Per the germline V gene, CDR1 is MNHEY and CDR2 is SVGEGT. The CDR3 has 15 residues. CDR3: CASSYSAPGVGEQYF. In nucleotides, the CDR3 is TGTGCCAGCAGTTACTCCGCCCCGGGAGTTGGCGAGCAGTACTTC.

This CDR3 reads CASSPGGGEQYF. In nucleotides, the CDR3 is TGTGCCAGCAGTCCTGGAGGCGGCGAGCAGTACTTC. The chain joins TRBV6-6 to TRBJ2-7; D might be TRBD2 (5 bases). Germline V gene sequence: CDR1 MNHNY, CDR2 SVGAGI (reference sequence). The CDR3 is 12 amino acids. The ends were cut back, 5 bases at V and 6 bases at J, with 11 bases in the middle.

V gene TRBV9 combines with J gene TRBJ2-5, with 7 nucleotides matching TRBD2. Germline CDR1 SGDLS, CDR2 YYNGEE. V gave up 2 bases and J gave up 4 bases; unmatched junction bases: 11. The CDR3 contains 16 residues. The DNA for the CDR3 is TGTGCCAGCAGCGTGGGTGGACTAGGGGTCGGAGAGACCCAGTACTTC. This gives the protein CASSVGGLGVGETQYF.

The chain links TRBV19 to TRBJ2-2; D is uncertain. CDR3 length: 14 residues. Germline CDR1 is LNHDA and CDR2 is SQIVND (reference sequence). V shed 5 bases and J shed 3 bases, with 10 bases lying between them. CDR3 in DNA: TGTGCCAGTAGTCGGAGATCGGACACCGGGGAGCTGTTTTTT. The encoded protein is CASSRRSDTGELFF.

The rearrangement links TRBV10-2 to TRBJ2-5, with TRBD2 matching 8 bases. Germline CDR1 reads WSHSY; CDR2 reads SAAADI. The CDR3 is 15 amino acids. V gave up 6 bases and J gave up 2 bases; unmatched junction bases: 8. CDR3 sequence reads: CASRGLAGGQETQYF. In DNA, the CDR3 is TGCGCCAGCAGGGGTCTAGCGGGCGGTCAAGAGACCCAGTACTTC.

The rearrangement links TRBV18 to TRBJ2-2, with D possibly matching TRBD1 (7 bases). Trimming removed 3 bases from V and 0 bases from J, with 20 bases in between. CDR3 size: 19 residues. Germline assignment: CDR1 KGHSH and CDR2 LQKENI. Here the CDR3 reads CASSPVAGGGSANTGELFF. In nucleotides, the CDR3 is TGTGCCAGCTCACCGGTGGCAGGGGGAGGTTCAGCGAACACCGGGGAGCTGTTTTTT.

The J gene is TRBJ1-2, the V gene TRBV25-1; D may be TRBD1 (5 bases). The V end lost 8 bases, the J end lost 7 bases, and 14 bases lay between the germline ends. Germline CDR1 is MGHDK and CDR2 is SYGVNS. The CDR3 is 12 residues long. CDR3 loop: CASARGMGGYTF. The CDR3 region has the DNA TGTGCCAGCGCAAGGGGCATGGGTGGCTACACCTTC.